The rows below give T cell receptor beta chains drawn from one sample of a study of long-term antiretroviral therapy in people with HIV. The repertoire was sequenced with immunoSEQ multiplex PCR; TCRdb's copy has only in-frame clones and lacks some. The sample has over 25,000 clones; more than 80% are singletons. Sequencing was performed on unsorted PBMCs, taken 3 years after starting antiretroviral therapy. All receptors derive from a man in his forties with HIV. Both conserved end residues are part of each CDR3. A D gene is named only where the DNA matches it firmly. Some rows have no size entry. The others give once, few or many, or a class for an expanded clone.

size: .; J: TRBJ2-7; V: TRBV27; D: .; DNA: TGTGCCAGCAGTTCCCTAGGGGCCCGGGGCCCCGAGCAGTACTTC; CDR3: CASSSLGARGPEQYF
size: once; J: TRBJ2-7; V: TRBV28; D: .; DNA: TGTGCCAGCAGTCAGCCAGGACAAAGCACCTACGAGCAGTACTTC; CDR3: CASSQPGQSTYEQYF
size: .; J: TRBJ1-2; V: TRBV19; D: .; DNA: TGTGCCAGTAGTATAGAAGGGGACTATGGCTACACCTTC; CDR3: CASSIEGDYGYTF
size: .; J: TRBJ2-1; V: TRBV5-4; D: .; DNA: TGTGCCAGCAGCTTACCACGACAGTTACCTTACAATGAGCAGTTCTTC; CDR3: CASSLPRQLPYNEQFF
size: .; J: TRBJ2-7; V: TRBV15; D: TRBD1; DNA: TGTGCCACCAGCACTTCGACAGGGGGCGTCGAGCAGTACTTC; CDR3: CATSTSTGGVEQYF
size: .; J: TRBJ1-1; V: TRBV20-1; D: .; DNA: TGCAGTGCTCAGGGTGAAACTGAAGCTTTCTTT; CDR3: CSAQGETEAFF
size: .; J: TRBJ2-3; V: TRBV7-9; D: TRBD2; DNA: TGTGCCAGCGAGAGGCCAGGGGGTAGCGGGAGGACAGATACGCAGTATTTT; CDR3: CASERPGGSGRTDTQYF
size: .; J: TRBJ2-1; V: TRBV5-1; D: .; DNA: TGCGCCAGCAGCTTGGACGTCAGAGCCTACAATGAGCAGTTCTTC; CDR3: CASSLDVRAYNEQFF
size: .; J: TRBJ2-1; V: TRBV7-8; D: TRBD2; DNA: TGTGCCAGCAGCGCGCGGGAGGGCCTTAACAATGAGCAGTTCTTC; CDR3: CASSAREGLNNEQFF
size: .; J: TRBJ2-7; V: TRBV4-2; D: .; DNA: TGTGCCAGCAGCCAAGATTCCCTCGGAACCTACGAGCAGTACTTC; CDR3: CASSQDSLGTYEQYF
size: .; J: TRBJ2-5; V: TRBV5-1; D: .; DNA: TGCGCCAGCAGGGCTGATCTTGGACCCCTCGGATTGGAGACCCAGTACTTC; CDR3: CASRADLGPLGLETQYF
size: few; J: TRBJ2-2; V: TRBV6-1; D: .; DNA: TGTGCCAGCAGTGAGCCGGGACTCGCCACCGGGGAGCTGTTTTTT; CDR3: CASSEPGLATGELFF
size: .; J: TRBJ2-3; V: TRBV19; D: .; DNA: TGTGCCAGTAGTGTCCTATATCCTAGGACAGATACGCAGTATTTT; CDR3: CASSVLYPRTDTQYF
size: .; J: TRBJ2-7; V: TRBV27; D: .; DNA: TGTGCCAGCAGTTTCTCCAACGGCCTGTTCTACGAGCAGTACTTC; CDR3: CASSFSNGLFYEQYF
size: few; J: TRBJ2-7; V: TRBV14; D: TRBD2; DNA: TGTGCCAGCAGCCAAGCCAGCGGGGGGGTGCGCGAGCAGTACTTC; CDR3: CASSQASGGVREQYF
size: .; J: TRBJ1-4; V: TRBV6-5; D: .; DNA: TGTGCCAGCAGTTACAAGGGCGGCGGTGAAAAACTGTTTTTT; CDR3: CASSYKGGGEKLFF
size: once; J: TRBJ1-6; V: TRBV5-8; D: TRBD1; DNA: TGTGCCAGCAGCCTCGGGACAGGATTGTGGAATTCACCCCTCCACTTT; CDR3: CASSLGTGLWNSPLHF
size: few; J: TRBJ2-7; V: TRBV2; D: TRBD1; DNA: TGTGCCAGCAGTGCGATACAGGGGAATGGCGAGCAGTACTTC; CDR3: CASSAIQGNGEQYF
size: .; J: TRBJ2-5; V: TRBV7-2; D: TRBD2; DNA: TGTGCCAGCAGCTTGCGAGGACTAGTCGAGACCCAGTACTTC; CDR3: CASSLRGLVETQYF
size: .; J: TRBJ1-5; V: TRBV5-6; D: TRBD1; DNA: TGTGCCAGCAGCCGGGGACAGGGAGGGAGTCAGCCCCAGCATTTT; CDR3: CASSRGQGGSQPQHF
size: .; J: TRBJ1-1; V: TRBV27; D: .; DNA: TGTGCCAGCAGTTTAGATGGAGGACTGAGGAACACTGAAGCTTTCTTT; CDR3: CASSLDGGLRNTEAFF
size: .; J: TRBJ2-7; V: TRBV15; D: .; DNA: TGTGCCACCAGCAGAGACAGGGAATTTCACGAGCAGTACTTC; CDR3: CATSRDREFHEQYF
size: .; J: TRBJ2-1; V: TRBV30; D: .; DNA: TGTGCCTGGAGTGTATTGAGCAGCTCCTACAATGAGCAGTTCTTC; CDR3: CAWSVLSSSYNEQFF
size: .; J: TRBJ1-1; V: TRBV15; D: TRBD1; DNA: TGTGCCACCAGCTCGACAGGGGTCACTGAAGCTTTCTTT; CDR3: CATSSTGVTEAFF
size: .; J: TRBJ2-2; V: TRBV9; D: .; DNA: TGTGCCAGCAGCGTAGCAATCGCGAACACCGGGGAGCTGTTTTTT; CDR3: CASSVAIANTGELFF
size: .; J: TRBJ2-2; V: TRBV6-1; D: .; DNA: TGTGCCAGCAGTGAAAGTAGGGGGTACGGGGAGCTGTTTTTT; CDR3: CASSESRGYGELFF
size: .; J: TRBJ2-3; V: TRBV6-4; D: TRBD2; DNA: TGTGCCAGCAGTGCTAGCGGGGGGTCAGGGGATACGCAGTATTTT; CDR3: CASSASGGSGDTQYF
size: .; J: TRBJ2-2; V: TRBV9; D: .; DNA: TGTGCCAGCAGCGCCCAATTCGGGGAGCTGTTTTTT; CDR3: CASSAQFGELFF
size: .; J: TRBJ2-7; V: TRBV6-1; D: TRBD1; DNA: TGTGCCAGCAGTGGACAGGGTTACGAGCAGTACTTC; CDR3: CASSGQGYEQYF
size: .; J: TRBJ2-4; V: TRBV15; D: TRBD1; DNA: TGTGCCACCAGCAGAGCAGGGGGCCGGGACATTCAGTACTTC; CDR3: CATSRAGGRDIQYF
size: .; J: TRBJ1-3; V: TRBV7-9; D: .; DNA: TGTGCCAGCAGCTTAGTCGGAGGGGTAAACACCATATATTTT; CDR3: CASSLVGGVNTIYF
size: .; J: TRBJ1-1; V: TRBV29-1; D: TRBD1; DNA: TGCAGCGCCGACAGGGGCGGAACTGAAGCTTTCTTT; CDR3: CSADRGGTEAFF
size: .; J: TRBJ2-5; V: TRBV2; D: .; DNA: TGTGCCAGCAATCTGGGGGCGGAGACCCAGTACTTC; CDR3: CASNLGAETQYF
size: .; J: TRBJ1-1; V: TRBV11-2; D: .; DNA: TGTGCCAGCAGCGCTAGAACAGGGTTGGGAACTGAAGCTTTCTTT; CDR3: CASSARTGLGTEAFF
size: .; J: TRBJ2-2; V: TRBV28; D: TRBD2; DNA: TGTGCCAGCAGTTTTTGGAGCGGGAGAAGGGGCACCGGGGAGCTGTTTTTT; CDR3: CASSFWSGRRGTGELFF
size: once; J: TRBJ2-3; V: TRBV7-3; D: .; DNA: TGTGCCAGCAGCTTAATCGGGGGCGGCACAGATACGCAGTATTTT; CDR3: CASSLIGGGTDTQYF
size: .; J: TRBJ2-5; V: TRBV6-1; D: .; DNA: TGTGCCAGCAGTGTTGTAGACCAAGAGACCCAGTACTTC; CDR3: CASSVVDQETQYF
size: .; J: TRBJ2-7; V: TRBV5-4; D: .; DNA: TGTGCCAGCAGCTTGCCTGGCAGGTCCTACGAGCAGTACTTC; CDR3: CASSLPGRSYEQYF
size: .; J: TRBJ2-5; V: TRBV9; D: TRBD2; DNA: TGTGCCAGCAGCGCCACTCCGGGACTAGGGGAAGGAGGGACCCAGTACTTC; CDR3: CASSATPGLGEGGTQYF
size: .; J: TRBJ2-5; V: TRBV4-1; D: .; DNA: TGCGCCAGCAGCGCCGACTACGAGACCCAGTACTTC; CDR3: CASSADYETQYF
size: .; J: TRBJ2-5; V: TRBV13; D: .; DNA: TGTGCCAGCAGCTTAGGGGGACACCAAGAGACCCAGTACTTC; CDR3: CASSLGGHQETQYF
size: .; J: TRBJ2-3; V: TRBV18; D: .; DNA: TGTGCCAGCTCACCCCGGTTGACGTCCACAGATACGCAGTATTTT; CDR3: CASSPRLTSTDTQYF
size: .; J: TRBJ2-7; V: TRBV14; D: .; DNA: TGTGCCAGCAGCTCGGGACGCCTCGGGGAGCAGTACTTC; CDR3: CASSSGRLGEQYF
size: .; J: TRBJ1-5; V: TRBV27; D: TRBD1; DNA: TGTGCCAGCAGTTTAGAAGGGGGCGTCAATCAGCCCCAGCATTTT; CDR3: CASSLEGGVNQPQHF
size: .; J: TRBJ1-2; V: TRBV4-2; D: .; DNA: TGTGCCAGCAGCCAAGAACTCTCCAGCCTCCTTAACTATGGCTACACCTTC; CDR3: CASSQELSSLLNYGYTF
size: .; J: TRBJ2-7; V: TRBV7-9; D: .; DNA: TGTGCCAGCAGCCCCCCAGATGGAACAGACTTATACGAGCAGTACTTC; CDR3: CASSPPDGTDLYEQYF
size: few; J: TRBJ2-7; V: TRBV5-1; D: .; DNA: TGCGCCAGCAGTTGGGACGGACCAACCTACGAGCAGTACTTC; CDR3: CASSWDGPTYEQYF
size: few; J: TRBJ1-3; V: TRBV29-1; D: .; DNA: TGCAGCGTTGTAGCAGGGACGAACACCATATATTTT; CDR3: CSVVAGTNTIYF
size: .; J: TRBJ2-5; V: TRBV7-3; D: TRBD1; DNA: TGTGCCAGCAGCTACTCCGGGACAGAAGAGACCCAGTACTTC; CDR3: CASSYSGTEETQYF
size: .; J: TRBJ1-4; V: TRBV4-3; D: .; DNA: TGCGCCAGCAGCCAAGATCTCGGGGCAGTAAATGAAAAACTGTTTTTT; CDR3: CASSQDLGAVNEKLFF